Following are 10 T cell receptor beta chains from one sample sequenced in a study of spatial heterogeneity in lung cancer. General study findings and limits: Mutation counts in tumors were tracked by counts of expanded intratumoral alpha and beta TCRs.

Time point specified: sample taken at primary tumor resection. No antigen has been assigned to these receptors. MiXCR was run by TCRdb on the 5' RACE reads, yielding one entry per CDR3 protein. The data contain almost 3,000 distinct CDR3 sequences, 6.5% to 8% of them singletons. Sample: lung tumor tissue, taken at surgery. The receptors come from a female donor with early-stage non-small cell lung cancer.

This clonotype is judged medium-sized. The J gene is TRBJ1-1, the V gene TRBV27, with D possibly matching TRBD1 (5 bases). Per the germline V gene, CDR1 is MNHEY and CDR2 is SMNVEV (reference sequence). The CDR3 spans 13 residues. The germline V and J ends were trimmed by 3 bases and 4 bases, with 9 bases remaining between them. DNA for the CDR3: TGTGCCAGCAGTTTTGGGGCGGGCACTGAAGCTTTCTTT. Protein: CASSFGAGTEAFF.

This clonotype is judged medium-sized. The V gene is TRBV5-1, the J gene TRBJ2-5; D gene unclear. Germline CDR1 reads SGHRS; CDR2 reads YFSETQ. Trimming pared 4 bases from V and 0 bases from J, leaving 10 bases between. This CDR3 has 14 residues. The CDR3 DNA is TGCGCCAGCAGCCCAAACCCGTACCAAGAGACCCAGTACTTC. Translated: CASSPNPYQETQYF.

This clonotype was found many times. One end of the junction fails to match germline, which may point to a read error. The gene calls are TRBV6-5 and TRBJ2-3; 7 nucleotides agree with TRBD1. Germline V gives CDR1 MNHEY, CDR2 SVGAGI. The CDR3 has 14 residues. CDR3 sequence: CASSYSSWDSERTF. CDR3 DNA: TGTGCCAGCAGTTACTCGAGCTGGGACAGTGAAAGGACGTTT.

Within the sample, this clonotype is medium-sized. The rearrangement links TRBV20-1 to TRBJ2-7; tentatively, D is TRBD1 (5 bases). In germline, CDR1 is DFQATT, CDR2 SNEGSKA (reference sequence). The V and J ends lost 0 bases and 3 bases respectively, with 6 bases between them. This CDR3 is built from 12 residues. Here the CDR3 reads CSARETVYEQYF. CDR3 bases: TGCAGTGCTAGAGAGACAGTCTACGAGCAGTACTTC.

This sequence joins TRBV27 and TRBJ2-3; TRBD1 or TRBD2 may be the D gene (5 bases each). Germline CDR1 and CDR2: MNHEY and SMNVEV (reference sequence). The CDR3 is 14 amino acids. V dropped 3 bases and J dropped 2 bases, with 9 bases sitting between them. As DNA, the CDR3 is TGTGCCAGCAGTTTCAAGGGGACCACAGATACGCAGTATTTT. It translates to CASSFKGTTDTQYF.

In nucleotides, the CDR3 is TGTGCCAGCAGCCGACCCCTGGGCTACCCCAATGAGCAGTTCTTC. It specifies CASSRPLGYPNEQFF. J is TRBJ2-1 and V is TRBV27; D remains unclear. This CDR3 spans 15 amino acids. The V end was cut by 6 bases, the J end by 6 bases, with 18 bases between. The germline V gene has CDR1 MNHEY and CDR2 SMNVEV (reference sequence).

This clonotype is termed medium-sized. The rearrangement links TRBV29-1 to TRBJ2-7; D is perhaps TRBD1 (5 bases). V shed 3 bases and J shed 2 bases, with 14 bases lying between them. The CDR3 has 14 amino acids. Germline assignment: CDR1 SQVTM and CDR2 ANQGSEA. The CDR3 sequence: CSVDRDGLTYEQYF. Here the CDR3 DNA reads TGCAGCGTTGACAGGGATGGCCTTACCTACGAGCAGTACTTC.

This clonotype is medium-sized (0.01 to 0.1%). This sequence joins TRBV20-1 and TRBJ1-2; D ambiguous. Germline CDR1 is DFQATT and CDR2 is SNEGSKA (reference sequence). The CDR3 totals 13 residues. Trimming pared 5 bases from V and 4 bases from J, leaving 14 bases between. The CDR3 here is CSALKNIPYGYTF. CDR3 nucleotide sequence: TGCAGTGCTCTAAAAAACATCCCCTATGGCTACACCTTC.

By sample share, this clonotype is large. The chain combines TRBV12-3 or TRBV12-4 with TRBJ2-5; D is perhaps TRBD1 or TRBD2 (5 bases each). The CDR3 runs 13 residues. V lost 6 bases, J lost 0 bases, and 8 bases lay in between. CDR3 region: CASSLGHQETQYF. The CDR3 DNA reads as TGTGCCAGCAGCCTGGGACACCAAGAGACCCAGTACTTC.

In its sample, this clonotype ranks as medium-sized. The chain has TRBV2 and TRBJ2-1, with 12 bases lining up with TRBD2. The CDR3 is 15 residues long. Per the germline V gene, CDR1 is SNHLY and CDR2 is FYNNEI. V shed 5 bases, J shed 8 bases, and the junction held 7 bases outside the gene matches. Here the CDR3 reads CASSPSGGAADEQFF. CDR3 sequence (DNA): TGTGCCAGCAGTCCTAGCGGGGGGGCTGCTGATGAGCAGTTCTTC.